Given below is one T cell receptor beta chain in context. Repertoires were generated with immunoSEQ multiplex PCR, while TCRdb's copy carries only in-frame clones and drops some. The table lists about 380,000 clones, 90% to 98% of them singletons. The data belong to a study of shared clonotypes between healthy human individuals. This sequence was found in a man between 25 and 39 years old in good health. Source material: memory CD8+ T cells sorted from blood. Regarding subset: CD45RO+ cells pooled with CCR7-negative TemRA cells.

The DNA for the CDR3 is TGTGCCAGCAGCGGAAGCGGGAGGCCACCTGGGGAGCAGTACTTC. Protein: CASSGSGRPPGEQYF. The rearrangement links TRBV7-9 to TRBJ2-7; TRBD2 matches 9 bases. V lost 5 bases, J lost 7 bases, and 12 bases stayed unmatched. Per the germline V gene, CDR1 is SEHNR and CDR2 is FQNEAQ (reference sequence). The CDR3 extends over 15 amino acids.